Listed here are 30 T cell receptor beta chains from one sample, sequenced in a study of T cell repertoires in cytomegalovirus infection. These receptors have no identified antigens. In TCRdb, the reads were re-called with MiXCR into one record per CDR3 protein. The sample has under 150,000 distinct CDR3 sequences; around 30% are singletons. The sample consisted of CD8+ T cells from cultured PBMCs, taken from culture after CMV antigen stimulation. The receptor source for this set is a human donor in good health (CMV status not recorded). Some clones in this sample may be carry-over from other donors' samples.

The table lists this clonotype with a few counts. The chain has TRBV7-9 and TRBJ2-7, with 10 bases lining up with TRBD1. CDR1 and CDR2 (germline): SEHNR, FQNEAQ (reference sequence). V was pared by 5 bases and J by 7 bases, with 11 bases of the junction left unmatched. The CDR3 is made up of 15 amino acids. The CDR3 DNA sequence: TGTGCCAGCAGCCACCTCCGGGACAGGGGCGAAGAGCAGTACTTC. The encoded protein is CASSHLRDRGEEQYF.

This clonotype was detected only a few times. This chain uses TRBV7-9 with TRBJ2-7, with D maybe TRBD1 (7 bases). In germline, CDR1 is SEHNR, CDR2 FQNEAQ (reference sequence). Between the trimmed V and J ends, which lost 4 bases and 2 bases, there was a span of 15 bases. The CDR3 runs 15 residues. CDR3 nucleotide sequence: TGTGCCAGCAGCTCCTCGGGCAGGGGGGCCTACGAGCAGTACTTC. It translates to CASSSSGRGAYEQYF.

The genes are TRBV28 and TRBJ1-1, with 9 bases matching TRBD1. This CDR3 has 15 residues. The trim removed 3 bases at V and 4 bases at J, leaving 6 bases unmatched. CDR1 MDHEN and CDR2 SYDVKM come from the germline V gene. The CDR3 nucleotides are TGTGCCAGCAGTTTTTCGGGGACAGGGATCACTGAAGCTTTCTTT. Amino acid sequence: CASSFSGTGITEAFF.

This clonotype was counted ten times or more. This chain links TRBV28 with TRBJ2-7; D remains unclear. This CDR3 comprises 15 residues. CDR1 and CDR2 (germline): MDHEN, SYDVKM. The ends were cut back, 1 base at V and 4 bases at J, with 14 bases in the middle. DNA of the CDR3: TGTGCCAGCAGTTTATTGGGTCCCATGGGATACGAGCAGTACTTC. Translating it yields CASSLLGPMGYEQYF.

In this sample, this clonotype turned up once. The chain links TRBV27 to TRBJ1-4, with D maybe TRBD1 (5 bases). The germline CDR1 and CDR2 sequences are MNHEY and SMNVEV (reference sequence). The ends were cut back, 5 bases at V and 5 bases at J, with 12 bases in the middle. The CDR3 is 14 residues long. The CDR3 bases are TGTGCCAGCAGTAATAGGGAGGGGAATGAAAAACTGTTTTTT. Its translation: CASSNREGNEKLFF.

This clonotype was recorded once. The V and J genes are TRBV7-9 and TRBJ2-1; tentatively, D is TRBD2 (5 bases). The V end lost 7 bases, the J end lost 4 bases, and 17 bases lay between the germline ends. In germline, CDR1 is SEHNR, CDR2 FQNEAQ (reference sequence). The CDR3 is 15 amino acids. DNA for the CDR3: TGTGCCAGCATCCTCGAGCGGAGTAGATACAATGAGCAGTTCTTC. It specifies CASILERSRYNEQFF.

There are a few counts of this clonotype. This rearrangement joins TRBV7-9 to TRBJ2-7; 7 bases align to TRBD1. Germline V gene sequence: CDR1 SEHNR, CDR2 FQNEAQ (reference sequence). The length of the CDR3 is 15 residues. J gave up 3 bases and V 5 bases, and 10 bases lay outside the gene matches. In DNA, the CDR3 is TGTGCCAGCAGCGCCACCCAAGGGGGCAGCTACGAGCAGTACTTC. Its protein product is CASSATQGGSYEQYF.

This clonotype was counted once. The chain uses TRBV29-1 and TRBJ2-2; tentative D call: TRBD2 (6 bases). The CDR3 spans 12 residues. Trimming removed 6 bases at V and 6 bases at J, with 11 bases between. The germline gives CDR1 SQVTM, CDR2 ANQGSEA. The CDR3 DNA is TGCAGCGTGCACGGGGAGGCCGGGGAGCTGTTTTTT. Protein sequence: CSVHGEAGELFF.

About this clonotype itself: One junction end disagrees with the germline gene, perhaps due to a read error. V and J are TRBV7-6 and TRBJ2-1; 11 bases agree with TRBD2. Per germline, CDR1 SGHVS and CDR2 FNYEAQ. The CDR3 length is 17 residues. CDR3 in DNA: TGTGCTAGCAGCTGGGGGACTAGCGGTGGGAGAAACAATGAGCAGTTCTTC. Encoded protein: CASSWGTSGGRNNEQFF.

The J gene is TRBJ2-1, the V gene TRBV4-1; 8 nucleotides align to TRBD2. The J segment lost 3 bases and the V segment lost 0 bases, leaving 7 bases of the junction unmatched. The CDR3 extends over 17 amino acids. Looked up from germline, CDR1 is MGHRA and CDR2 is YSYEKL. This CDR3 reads CASSQEATSGIYNEQFF. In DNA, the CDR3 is TGCGCCAGCAGCCAAGAGGCTACTAGCGGCATCTACAATGAGCAGTTCTTC.

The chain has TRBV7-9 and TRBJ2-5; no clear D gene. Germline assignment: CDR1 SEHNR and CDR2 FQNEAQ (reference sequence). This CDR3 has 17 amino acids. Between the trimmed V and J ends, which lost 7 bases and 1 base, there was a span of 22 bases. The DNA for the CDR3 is TGTGCCAGCACCCCACAACCGCTCCCAGGACCCCAAGAGACCCAGTACTTC. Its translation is CASTPQPLPGPQETQYF. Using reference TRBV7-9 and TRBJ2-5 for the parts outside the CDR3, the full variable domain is DTGVSQNPRHKITKRGQNVTFRCDPISEHNRLYWYRQTLGQGPEFLTYFQNEAQLEKSRLLSDRFSAERPKGSFSTLEIQRTEQGDSAMYLCASTPQPLPGPQETQYFGPGTRLLVL.

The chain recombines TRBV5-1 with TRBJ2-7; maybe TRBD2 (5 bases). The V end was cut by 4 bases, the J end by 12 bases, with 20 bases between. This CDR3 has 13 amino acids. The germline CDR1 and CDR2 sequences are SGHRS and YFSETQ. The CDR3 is CASSPFGEGDPYF. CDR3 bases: TGCGCCAGCAGCCCATTCGGCGAGGGCGACCCGTACTTC.

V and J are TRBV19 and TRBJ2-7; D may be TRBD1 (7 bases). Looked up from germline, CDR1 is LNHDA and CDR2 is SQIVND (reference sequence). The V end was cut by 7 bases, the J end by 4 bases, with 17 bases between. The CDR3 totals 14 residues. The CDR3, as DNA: TGTGCCAGTAAGCCAGGGGGGTCAGGTTACGAGCAGTACTTC. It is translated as CASKPGGSGYEQYF.

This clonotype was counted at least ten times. Here the CDR3 DNA reads TGTGCCAGCAGCTTAGGACACACCTATAATTCACCCCTCCACTTT. Its protein product is CASSLGHTYNSPLHF. V and J are TRBV7-6 and TRBJ1-6; no firm D call. This CDR3 has 15 amino acids. Germline CDR1 is SGHVS and CDR2 is FNYEAQ. V shed 1 base and J shed 2 bases, with 6 bases lying between them.

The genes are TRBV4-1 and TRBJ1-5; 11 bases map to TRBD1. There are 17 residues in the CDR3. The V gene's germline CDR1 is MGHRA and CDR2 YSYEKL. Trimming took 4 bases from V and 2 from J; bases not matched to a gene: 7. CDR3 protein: CASSLGTGGVGNQPQHF. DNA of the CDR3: TGCGCCAGCAGCCTTGGGACAGGGGGGGTGGGCAATCAGCCCCAGCATTTT.

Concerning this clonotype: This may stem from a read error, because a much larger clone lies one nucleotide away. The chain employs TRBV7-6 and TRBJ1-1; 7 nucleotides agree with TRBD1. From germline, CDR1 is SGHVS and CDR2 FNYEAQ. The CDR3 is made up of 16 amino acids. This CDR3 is CASNLGTGEVQPEAFF. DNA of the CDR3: TGTGCCAGCAACTTAGGAACAGGGGAGGTCCAACCTGAAGCTTTCTTT. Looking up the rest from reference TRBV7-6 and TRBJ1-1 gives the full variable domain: GAGVSQSPRYKVTKRGQDVALRCDPISGHVSLYWYRQALGQGPEFLTYFNYEAQQDKSGLPNDRFSAERPEGSISTLTIQRTEQRDSAMYRCASNLGTGEVQPEAFFGQGTRLTVV.

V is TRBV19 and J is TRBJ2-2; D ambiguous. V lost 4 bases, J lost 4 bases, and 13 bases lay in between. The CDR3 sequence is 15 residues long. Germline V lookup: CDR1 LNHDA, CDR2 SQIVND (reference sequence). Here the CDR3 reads CASSSMTLITGELFF. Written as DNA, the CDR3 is TGTGCCAGTAGTAGTATGACACTGATCACCGGGGAGCTGTTTTTT.

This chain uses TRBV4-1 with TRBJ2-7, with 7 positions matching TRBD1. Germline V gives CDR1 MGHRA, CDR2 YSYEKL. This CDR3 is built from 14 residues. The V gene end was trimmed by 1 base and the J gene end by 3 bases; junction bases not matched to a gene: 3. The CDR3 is CASSQGQGDYEQYF. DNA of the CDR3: TGCGCCAGCAGCCAAGGGCAGGGGGACTACGAGCAGTACTTC.

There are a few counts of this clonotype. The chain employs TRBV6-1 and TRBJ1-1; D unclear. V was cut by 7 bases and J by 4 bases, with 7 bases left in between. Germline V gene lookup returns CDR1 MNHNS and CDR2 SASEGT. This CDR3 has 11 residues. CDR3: CASKAGTEAFF. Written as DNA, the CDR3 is TGTGCCAGCAAAGCGGGCACTGAAGCTTTCTTT.

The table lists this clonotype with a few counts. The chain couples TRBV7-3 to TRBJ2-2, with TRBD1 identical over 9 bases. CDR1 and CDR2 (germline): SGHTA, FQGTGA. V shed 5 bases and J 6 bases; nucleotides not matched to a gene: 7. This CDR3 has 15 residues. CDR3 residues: CASSPTGGGSGELFF. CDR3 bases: TGTGCCAGCAGCCCGACAGGGGGAGGGTCCGGGGAGCTGTTTTTT.

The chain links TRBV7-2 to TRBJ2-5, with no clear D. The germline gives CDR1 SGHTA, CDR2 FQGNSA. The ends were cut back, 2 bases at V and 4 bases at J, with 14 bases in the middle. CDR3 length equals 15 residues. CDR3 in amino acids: CASSLSGSPGETQYF. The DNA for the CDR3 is TGTGCCAGCAGCTTATCTGGAAGCCCCGGAGAGACCCAGTACTTC.

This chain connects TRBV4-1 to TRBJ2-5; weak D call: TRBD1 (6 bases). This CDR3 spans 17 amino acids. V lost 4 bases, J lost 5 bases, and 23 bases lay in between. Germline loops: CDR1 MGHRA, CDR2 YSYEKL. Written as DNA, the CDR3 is TGCGCCAGCAGCCTCGGGACAAGATGGGCAGAAGGGGAGACCCAGTACTTC. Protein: CASSLGTRWAEGETQYF.

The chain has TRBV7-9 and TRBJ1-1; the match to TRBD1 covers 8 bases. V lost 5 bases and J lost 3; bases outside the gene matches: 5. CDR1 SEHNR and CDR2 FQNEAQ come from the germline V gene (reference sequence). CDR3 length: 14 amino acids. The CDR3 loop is CASSKGQVDTEAFF. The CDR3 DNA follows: TGTGCCAGCAGCAAGGGACAGGTGGACACTGAAGCTTTCTTT.

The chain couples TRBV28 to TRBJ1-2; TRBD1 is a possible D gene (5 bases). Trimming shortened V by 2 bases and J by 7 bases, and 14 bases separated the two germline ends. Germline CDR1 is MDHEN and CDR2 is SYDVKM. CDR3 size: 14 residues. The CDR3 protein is CASSLIRDVLGYTF. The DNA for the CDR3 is TGTGCCAGCAGTTTAATCAGGGATGTACTTGGCTACACCTTC.

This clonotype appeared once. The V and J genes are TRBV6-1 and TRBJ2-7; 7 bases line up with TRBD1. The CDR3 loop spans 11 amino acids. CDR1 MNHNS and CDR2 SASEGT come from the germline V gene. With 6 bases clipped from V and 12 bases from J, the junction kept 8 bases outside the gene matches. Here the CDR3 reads CASRGQIGRYF. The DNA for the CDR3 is TGTGCCAGCAGGGGACAGATCGGGCGGTACTTC.

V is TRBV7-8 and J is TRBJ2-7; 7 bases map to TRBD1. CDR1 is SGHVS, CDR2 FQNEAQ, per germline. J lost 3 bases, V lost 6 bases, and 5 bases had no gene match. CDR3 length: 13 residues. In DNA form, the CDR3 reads TGTGCCAGCAGTAGGGGGCAGGGCTACGAGCAGTACTTC. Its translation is CASSRGQGYEQYF.

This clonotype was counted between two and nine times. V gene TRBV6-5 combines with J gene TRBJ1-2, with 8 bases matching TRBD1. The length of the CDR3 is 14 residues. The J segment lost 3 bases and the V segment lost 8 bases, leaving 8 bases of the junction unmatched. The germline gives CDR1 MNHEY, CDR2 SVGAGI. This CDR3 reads CASSGGQDHYGYTF. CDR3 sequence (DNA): TGTGCCAGCTCAGGGGGACAGGACCACTATGGCTACACCTTC.

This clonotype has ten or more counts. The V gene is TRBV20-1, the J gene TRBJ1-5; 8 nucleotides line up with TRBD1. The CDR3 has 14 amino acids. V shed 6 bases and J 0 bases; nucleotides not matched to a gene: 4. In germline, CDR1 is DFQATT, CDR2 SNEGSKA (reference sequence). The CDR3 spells CSATGEYSNQPQHF. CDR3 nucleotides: TGCAGTGCGACAGGGGAATATAGCAATCAGCCCCAGCATTTT.

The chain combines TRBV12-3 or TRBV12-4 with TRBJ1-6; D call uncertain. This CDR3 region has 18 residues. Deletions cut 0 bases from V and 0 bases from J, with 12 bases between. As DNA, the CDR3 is TGTGCCAGCAGTTTAGCAGGAACTTCTAGCTCCTATAATTCACCCCTCCACTTT. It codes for CASSLAGTSSSYNSPLHF.

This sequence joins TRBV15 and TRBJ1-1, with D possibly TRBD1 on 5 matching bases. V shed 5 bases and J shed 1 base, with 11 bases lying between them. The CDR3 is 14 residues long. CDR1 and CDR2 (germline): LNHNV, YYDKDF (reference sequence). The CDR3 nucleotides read TGTGCCACCAGCCTCTTCGGACAGAACACTGAAGCTTTCTTT. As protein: CATSLFGQNTEAFF.